This TCR beta chain was captured by sequencing in a study of T cells in Graves' hyperthyroidism and ophthalmopathy. Overall study findings and caveats: Among clonotypes expanded in thyroid above 0.001, most were also found in blood.

There are many counts of this clonotype. The antigen remains unidentified. The CDR3 runs to 16 residues. V shed 4 bases and J 0 bases; nucleotides not matched to a gene: 4. Looked up from germline, CDR1 is MNHEY and CDR2 is SVGEGT. From RNA transcripts, TCR beta CDR3 regions were amplified. During a first-round RT-PCR of the TCR CDR3, the HTBI primer set was used. In TCRdb, the multiplex PCR reads were re-called with MiXCR into one record per CDR3 protein. The sample has around 600,000 distinct CDR3 sequences, more than 14% seen once. Ophthalmopathy in the patients scored at least 3 on Clinical Activity Score and at least 4 on NOSPECS grade, lasting under 3 months. Criteria for exclusion of patients were uncontrolled infection, other autoimmune disease, pregnancy or lactation. Clinical symptoms, serum thyroxine and TRAb, thyroid ultrasound and orbital computed tomography were used for the diagnoses.

The V call is TRBV6-2 or TRBV6-3, the J call TRBJ2-3; 10 positions agree with TRBD2. The receptor was derived from a woman in her fifties or sixties with Graves' ophthalmopathy. Sequencing input: blood. The CDR3 is CASSWWTSGSTDTQYF. The CDR3, as DNA: TGTGCCAGCAGTTGGTGGACTAGCGGAAGCACAGATACGCAGTATTTT.